Each of the 23 T cell receptor beta chains below was sequenced from the same sample in a study of cytomegalovirus exposure and HLA in healthy donors. PCR involved 60 Vbeta and 13 Jbeta primers. Profiled with immunoSEQ multiplex PCR; TCRdb holds only in-frame clones, not every one. The sample consists of around 150,000 clones, around 83% of them appearing once. Specimen: PBMCs. All receptors come from a man aged 50 to 60 in good health and CMV-seropositive.

This clone was picked up a small number of times. This rearrangement joins TRBV6-1 to TRBJ1-5, with no clear D. Germline CDR1 and CDR2: MNHNS and SASEGT. This CDR3 spans 14 amino acids. V lost 2 bases to trimming and J lost 1 base, with 6 bases between them. Written as DNA, the CDR3 is TGTGCCAGCAGTGAATGGCAGAGCAATCAGCCCCAGCATTTT. Protein sequence: CASSEWQSNQPQHF.

The chain combines TRBV6-5 with TRBJ2-4; 8 bases are shared with TRBD1. CDR1 is MNHEY, CDR2 SVGAGI, per germline. The CDR3 is made up of 14 amino acids. Germline trimming cut 6 bases from V and 9 bases from J; bases unmatched to any gene: 10. The DNA for the CDR3 is TGTGCCAGCAGCTCCCCCCGCGGACAGGGCATTCAGTACTTC. Its translation is CASSSPRGQGIQYF.

The V call is TRBV15, the J call TRBJ2-5; 7 bases match TRBD2. From germline, CDR1 is LNHNV and CDR2 YYDKDF (reference sequence). The CDR3 sequence is 13 residues long. The trim removed 8 bases at V and 4 bases at J, leaving 7 bases unmatched. The chain's CDR3 is CATGTVAGETQYF. In DNA form, the CDR3 reads TGTGCCACCGGCACGGTAGCGGGAGAGACCCAGTACTTC.

The V call is TRBV7-2, the J call TRBJ2-2; TRBD2 matches 10 bases. This CDR3 is 17 amino acids long. Looked up from germline, CDR1 is SGHTA and CDR2 is FQGNSA. With V trimmed by 3 bases and J by 2 bases, 6 bases remained unmatched. The CDR3 is CASSFNLAGANTGELFF. The CDR3 nucleotides are TGTGCCAGCAGCTTCAATCTAGCGGGGGCCAACACCGGGGAGCTGTTTTTT.

The chain is built from TRBV10-2 and TRBJ2-1; D might be TRBD2 (6 bases). Trimming shortened V by 9 bases and J by 2 bases, and 11 bases separated the two germline ends. CDR1 WSHSY and CDR2 SAAADI come from the germline V gene. This CDR3 contains 13 residues. In DNA, the CDR3 is TGCGCCAGTACCACTAGCCCCTACAATGAGCAGTTCTTC. Its translation is CASTTSPYNEQFF.

This clone has a single count. The chain combines TRBV13 with TRBJ1-6; a weak D match, TRBD1 (6 bases). V was pared by 3 bases and J by 7 bases, with 10 bases between. This CDR3 spans 14 amino acids. Germline CDR1 reads PRHDT; CDR2 reads FYEKMQ (reference sequence). The CDR3 protein is CASSLTGINSPLHF. CDR3 nucleotide sequence: TGTGCCAGCAGCTTGACAGGAATCAATTCACCCCTCCACTTT.

This chain uses TRBV6-5 with TRBJ1-1, with D perhaps TRBD1 (5 bases). Trimming shortened V by 7 bases and J by 7 bases, and 10 bases separated the two germline ends. Germline V gives CDR1 MNHEY, CDR2 SVGAGI. This CDR3 is built from 11 residues. This chain's CDR3 is CASTHGGEAFF. CDR3 in DNA: TGTGCCAGCACCCACGGGGGTGAAGCTTTCTTT.

This chain joins TRBV29-1 and TRBJ2-3; 9 bases fit TRBD2. The germline V gene has CDR1 SQVTM and CDR2 ANQGSEA. The ends lost 4 bases at V and 4 bases at J; junction bases unmatched: 9. CDR3 length: 15 amino acids. The CDR3, as DNA: TGCAGCGTTGGAGTGACTAGCGGAATCCCAGATACGCAGTATTTT. Encoded protein: CSVGVTSGIPDTQYF.

The rearrangement joins TRBV5-4 to TRBJ2-2; D remains ambiguous. Germline CDR1 and CDR2: SGHNT and YYREEE (reference sequence). This CDR3 is 16 amino acids long. V lost 2 bases and J lost 0, with 11 bases in between. Written as DNA, the CDR3 is TGTGCCAGCAGCTTAAACCCAGGCGCGAACACCGGGGAGCTGTTTTTT. The encoded protein is CASSLNPGANTGELFF.

The chain employs TRBV2 and TRBJ2-5, with 15 positions matching TRBD2. The V segment lost 4 bases and the J segment 3 bases; nucleotides outside the gene matches: 3. CDR3 length equals 16 residues. Germline V gene sequence: CDR1 SNHLY, CDR2 FYNNEI. The DNA of the CDR3 is TGTGCCAGCAGTGCCGGGACTAGCGGGGGGAAAGAGACCCAGTACTTC. Translating it yields CASSAGTSGGKETQYF.

This rearrangement joins TRBV30 to TRBJ2-2; D possibly corresponds to TRBD2 (5 bases). Trimming left V 4 bases short and J 7 bases short, with 13 bases between. The CDR3 runs 13 residues. The germline V gene encodes CDR1 GTSNPN and CDR2 SVGIG (reference sequence). As DNA, the CDR3 is TGTGCCTGGACTATCGGCGGAGGCGGGGAGCTGTTTTTT. Its protein is CAWTIGGGGELFF.

The chain is built from TRBV2 and TRBJ2-2; D remains ambiguous. V was pared by 6 bases and J by 4 bases, with 12 bases between. There are 14 residues in the CDR3. The germline CDR1 and CDR2 sequences are SNHLY and FYNNEI. The CDR3 nucleotides are TGTGCCAGCAGGAGAGACTTTAGCACCGGGGAGCTGTTTTTT. It specifies CASRRDFSTGELFF.

V and J are TRBV7-2 and TRBJ2-3, with TRBD1 as a possible D gene (7 bases). Trimming took off 4 bases at V and 3 bases at J, with 23 bases between the two ends. The CDR3 consists of 18 residues. Germline lookup yields CDR1 SGHTA and CDR2 FQGNSA. CDR3 in DNA: TGTGCCAGCAGCTCCGGCCGACAGGGACGGAGGGGTACAGATACGCAGTATTTT. The encoded protein is CASSSGRQGRRGTDTQYF. Full variable domain (missing parts from reference TRBV7-2 and TRBJ2-3): GAGVSQSPSNKVTEKGKDVELRCDPISGHTALYWYRQSLGQGLEFLIYFQGNSAPDKSGLPSDRFSAERTGGSVSTLTIQRTQQEDSAVYLCASSSGRQGRRGTDTQYFGPGTRLTVL.

This clone occurred once. V is TRBV7-7 and J is TRBJ1-2; D uncertain. The CDR3 has 15 amino acids. Germline V lookup: CDR1 SSHAT, CDR2 FNYEAQ (reference sequence). CDR3 DNA: TGTGCTACCCAACTGGGCGCTTCCGATCTATTCGGCTACACCTTC. It specifies CATQLGASDLFGYTF.

This clone was seen more than once but under ten times. The chain has TRBV29-1 and TRBJ1-1, with D possibly TRBD1 on 5 matching bases. V was cut by 5 bases and J by 14 bases, with 18 bases left in between. In germline, CDR1 is SQVTM, CDR2 ANQGSEA. This CDR3 spans 11 amino acids. The CDR3 region is CSVRILGGGFF. The CDR3 bases are TGCAGCGTTCGGATTCTTGGGGGGGGGTTCTTT.

This chain uses TRBV6-1 with TRBJ1-1; D gene unclear. The CDR3 runs to 13 residues. The V gene lost 7 bases and the J gene lost 0 bases, with 9 bases spanning the gap. Germline CDR1 MNHNS, CDR2 SASEGT. CDR3 protein: CASKERMNTEAFF. CDR3 sequence (DNA): TGTGCCAGCAAGGAGCGTATGAACACTGAAGCTTTCTTT.

The chain is built from TRBV5-1 and TRBJ2-3; 7 bases match TRBD2. Germline values: CDR1 SGHRS, CDR2 YFSETQ. V dropped 5 bases and J dropped 5; count of bases not matched to a gene: 8. This CDR3 contains 14 residues. This CDR3 reads CASSYRGEGDTQYF. DNA of the CDR3: TGCGCCAGCAGTTACCGCGGGGAGGGAGATACGCAGTATTTT.

This sequence joins TRBV19 and TRBJ2-6, with D tentatively TRBD2 (6 bases). CDR1 is LNHDA and CDR2 is SQIVND in the germline V gene (reference sequence). The ends were cut back, 3 bases at V and 4 bases at J, with 10 bases in the middle. The CDR3 sequence is 15 residues long. DNA for the CDR3: TGTGCCAGTAGTATCGGAGGGACCGGGGCCAACGTCCTGACTTTC. This codes for CASSIGGTGANVLTF.

The V gene is TRBV6-5, the J gene TRBJ2-1; 13 bases match TRBD2. V shed 6 bases, J shed 8 bases, and the junction held 7 bases outside the gene matches. Germline CDR1 is MNHEY and CDR2 is SVGAGI. CDR3 length: 15 amino acids. As DNA, the CDR3 is TGTGCCAGCAGCTCAACTAGCGGGGGGGTGGATGAGCAGTTCTTC. It yields the protein CASSSTSGGVDEQFF.

This chain joins TRBV5-1 and TRBJ2-3; 7 bases align to TRBD2. The CDR3 loop spans 14 amino acids. CDR1 is SGHRS, CDR2 YFSETQ, per germline. The V gene end was trimmed by 0 bases and the J gene end by 3 bases; junction bases not matched to a gene: 1. The CDR3 protein is CASSLGAGTDTQYF. Written as DNA, the CDR3 is TGCGCCAGCAGCTTGGGAGCGGGAACAGATACGCAGTATTTT.

The chain combines TRBV4-1 with TRBJ2-7; TRBD2 is a possible D gene (6 bases). V was shortened by 4 bases and J by 6 bases, with 19 bases between the two germline ends. This CDR3 has 15 residues. Looked up from germline, CDR1 is MGHRA and CDR2 is YSYEKL. Written as DNA, the CDR3 is TGCGCCAGCAGCCTTTTGAGGGGAGGCCCCGGCGAGCAGTACGTC. This codes for CASSLLRGGPGEQYV.

By share, this clone ranks as medium-sized (0.01 to 0.1%). The chain links TRBV11-2 to TRBJ2-7, with TRBD2 as a possible D gene (5 bases). CDR3 length equals 14 residues. Per the germline V gene, CDR1 is SGHAT and CDR2 is FQNNGV. V lost 0 bases and J 3 bases, leaving 9 bases between the germline ends. The CDR3 loop is CASSLEPGIYEQYF. CDR3 sequence (DNA): TGTGCCAGCAGCTTAGAGCCGGGGATCTACGAGCAGTACTTC.

This clone was recorded a few times. The chain combines TRBV27 with TRBJ2-6, with TRBD2 as a possible D gene (6 bases). Trimming cost V 0 bases and J 0 bases, with 12 bases left between them. The V gene's germline CDR1 is MNHEY and CDR2 SMNVEV (reference sequence). The CDR3 runs to 18 residues. The CDR3 nucleotides read TGTGCCAGCAGTTTATCCGGGACTGATTCCTCTGGGGCCAACGTCCTGACTTTC. This codes for CASSLSGTDSSGANVLTF. Together with reference TRBV27 and TRBJ2-6, the CDR3 gives the full variable domain: EAQVTQNPRYLITVTGKKLTVTCSQNMNHEYMSWYRQDPGLGLRQIYYSMNVEVTDKGDVPEGYKVSRKEKRNFPLILESPSPNQTSLYFCASSLSGTDSSGANVLTFGAGSRLTVL.